The sequence of this T cell receptor beta chain was determined in a study of blood T cell repertoires in COVID-19. Libraries were prepared by immunoSEQ multiplex PCR; TCRdb keeps only in-frame clonotypes and omits some of them. Of some 65,000 clones in the sample, roughly three quarters were seen once. The germline V gene encodes CDR1 WSHSY and CDR2 SAAADI. The CDR3 runs to 18 residues. The trim removed 5 bases at V and 2 bases at J, leaving 14 bases unmatched. Material for sequencing was peripheral blood. The TCR comes from a woman in her seventies with acute or convalescent COVID-19. The V call is TRBV10-2, the J call TRBJ2-3; 9 positions match TRBD1. CDR3 amino acids: CASSPGTGGARNTDTQYF. The DNA of the CDR3 is TGCGCCAGCAGTCCCGGCACAGGGGGCGCGCGGAACACAGATACGCAGTATTTT.